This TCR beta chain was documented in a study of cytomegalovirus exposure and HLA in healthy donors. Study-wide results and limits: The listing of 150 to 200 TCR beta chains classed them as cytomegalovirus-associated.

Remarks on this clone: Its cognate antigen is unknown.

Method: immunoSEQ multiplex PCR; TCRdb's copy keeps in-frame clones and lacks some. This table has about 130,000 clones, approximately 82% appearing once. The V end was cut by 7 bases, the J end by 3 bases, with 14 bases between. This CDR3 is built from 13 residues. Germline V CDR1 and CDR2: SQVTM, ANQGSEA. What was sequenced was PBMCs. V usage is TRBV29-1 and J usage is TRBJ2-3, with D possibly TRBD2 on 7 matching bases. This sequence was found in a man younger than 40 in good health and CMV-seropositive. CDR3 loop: CSGDEGGTDTQYF. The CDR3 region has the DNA TGCAGCGGAGATGAGGGGGGGACAGATACGCAGTATTTT.